This TCR beta chain was sequenced in a study of OX40 agonist ivuxolimab in advanced cancers. Broadly, across the study: Ivuxolimab, which targeted the costimulatory receptor OX40 (CD134), was an agonistic, fully human IgG2 monoclonal antibody. Intravenous ivuxolimab was administered to patients every 2 weeks at six dose levels: 0.01, 0.1, 0.3, 1.5, 3 and 10 mg/kg. Of the approximately 50 patients in dose escalation, around 20 had hepatocellular carcinoma, around 15 had melanoma, 9 had renal cell carcinoma and 9 had head and neck cancer. In the dose-escalation cohort, 70% to 85% of patients were male, and the mean age was approximately 60 years, with a range of roughly 23 to 85. Patients were allowed to have had prior anti-PD-1, anti-PD-L1 or anti-CTLA-4 therapy, and around 41% of the dose-escalation patients had previously received checkpoint inhibitors. Partial responses occurred in three dose-escalation patients: two with cutaneous melanoma and one with hepatocellular carcinoma. The purpose of peripheral TCRbeta sequencing was to test whether ivuxolimab changed TCR sequence diversity and led to clonal T-cell expansion. The paper reports the monotherapy dose-escalation portion (N of about 50 patients) of the phase I ivuxolimab trial.

The CDR3, from cysteine to phenylalanine, totals 19 residues. Only the CDR3 DNA is retained, 57 bases long and in frame from the first base. Per the germline V gene, SGHTA is the CDR1 and FQGNSA is the CDR2. At the junction V is shortened by 3 bases and J by 1 base; bases outside the gene matches: 8. What the authors observed across the whole study: Low levels of normalized T-cell clonal expansion were also seen in some patients who did not respond. The antigen specificity of the peripheral T cells that underwent clonal expansion was not determined. After ivuxolimab, more expanded clones were found on average in CD8+ T cells than in CD4+ T cells. In the 0.1-3.0 mg/kg groups, partial responders had among the lowest normalized peripheral clonal expansion, particularly in CD8+ T cells. Clonal expansion of both CD4+ and CD8+ blood T cells was observed from baseline to week 6 at doses 0.1 to 3.0 mg/kg.

Concerning this clone: Its specific antigen is unknown. No base-level quality is on record; no much larger clone is a single base apart.

Genomic DNA was extracted from sorted cells for sequencing of the TCRbeta CDR3 region. The immunoSEQ Assay was used for sequencing of TCRbeta CDR3 regions. TCRdb stores this immuneACCESS table with in-frame sequences only. Part of the clones is absent; in the studies checked, under half of the shortfall reflects unresolved V genes, and no reason is known for the rest. The sample has fewer than 80,000 clones on record, around 93% of them singletons. Just over 14% of the sample lies in the top ten. The trial excluded patients who had a history of autoimmune disease or were on systemic immunosuppression. In every dose cohort, peripheral blood was drawn for TCR sequencing at baseline, cycle 4 day 1, and cycle 7 day 1. The samples were drawn from a first-in-human, open-label, multicenter phase I dose-escalation trial of ivuxolimab. The trial enrolled adults with locally advanced or metastatic head and neck squamous cell, hepatocellular, melanoma or renal cell carcinoma. Before TCR sequencing, CD4+ and CD8+ T cells were separately sorted from peripheral blood.

Sample: CD4+ or CD8+ T cells sorted from blood, taken in a trial of the OX40 agonist ivuxolimab. The sequence is built from TRBV7-2 and TRBJ2-1; a stretch of 14 junction bases matches TRBD2. This TCR derives from an adult with an advanced solid tumor such as melanoma, head and neck, liver or kidney cancer. DNA sequence: TGTGCCAGCAGCTTCCCAGGACTAGCGGGAGGTGGTTCCTACAATGAGCAGTTCTTC. Translation gives CASSFPGLAGGGSYNEQFF. Beyond the CDR3, the reference TRBV7-2 and TRBJ2-1 genes provide the residues; the full variable domain reads: GAGVSQSPSNKVTEKGKDVELRCDPISGHTALYWYRQSLGQGLEFLIYFQGNSAPDKSGLPSDRFSAERTGGSVSTLTIQRTQQEDSAVYLCASSFPGLAGGGSYNEQFFGPGTRLTVL.